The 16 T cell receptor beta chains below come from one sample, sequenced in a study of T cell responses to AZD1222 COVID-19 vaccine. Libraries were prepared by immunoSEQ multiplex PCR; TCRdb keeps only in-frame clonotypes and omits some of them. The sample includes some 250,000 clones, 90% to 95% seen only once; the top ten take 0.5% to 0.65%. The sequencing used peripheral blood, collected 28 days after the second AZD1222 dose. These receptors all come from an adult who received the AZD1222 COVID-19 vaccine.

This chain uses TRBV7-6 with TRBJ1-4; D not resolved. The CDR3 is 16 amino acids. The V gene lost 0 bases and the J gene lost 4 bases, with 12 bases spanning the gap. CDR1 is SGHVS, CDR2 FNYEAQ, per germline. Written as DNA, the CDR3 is TGTGCCAGCAGCTTAGCGCAGAGAAGGATTAATGAAAAACTGTTTTTT. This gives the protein CASSLAQRRINEKLFF. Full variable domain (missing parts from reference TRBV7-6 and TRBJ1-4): GAGVSQSPRYKVTKRGQDVALRCDPISGHVSLYWYRQALGQGPEFLTYFNYEAQQDKSGLPNDRFSAERPEGSISTLTIQRTEQRDSAMYRCASSLAQRRINEKLFFGSGTQLSVL.

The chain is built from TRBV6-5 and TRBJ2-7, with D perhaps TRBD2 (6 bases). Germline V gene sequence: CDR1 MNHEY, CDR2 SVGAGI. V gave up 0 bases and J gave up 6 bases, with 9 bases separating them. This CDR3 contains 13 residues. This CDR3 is CASSYSEGLEQYF. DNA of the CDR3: TGTGCCAGCAGTTACTCGGAGGGCCTCGAGCAGTACTTC.

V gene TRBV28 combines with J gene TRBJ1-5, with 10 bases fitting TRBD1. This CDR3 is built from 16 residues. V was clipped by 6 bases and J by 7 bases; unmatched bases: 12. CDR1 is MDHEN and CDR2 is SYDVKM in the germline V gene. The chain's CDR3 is CASSLGPGQGRQPQHF. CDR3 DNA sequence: TGTGCCAGCAGCCTAGGGCCGGGACAGGGGAGGCAGCCCCAGCATTTT.

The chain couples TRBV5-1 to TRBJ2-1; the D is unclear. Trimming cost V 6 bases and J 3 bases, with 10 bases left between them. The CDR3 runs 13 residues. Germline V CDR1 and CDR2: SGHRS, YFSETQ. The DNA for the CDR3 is TGCGCCAGCACCCTGGGCGGCTACAATGAGCAGTTCTTC. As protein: CASTLGGYNEQFF. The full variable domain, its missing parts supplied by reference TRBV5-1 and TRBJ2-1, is KAGVTQTPRYLIKTRGQQVTLSCSPISGHRSVSWYQQTPGQGLQFLFEYFSETQRNKGNFPGRFSGRQFSNSRSEMNVSTLELGDSALYLCASTLGGYNEQFFGPGTRLTVL.

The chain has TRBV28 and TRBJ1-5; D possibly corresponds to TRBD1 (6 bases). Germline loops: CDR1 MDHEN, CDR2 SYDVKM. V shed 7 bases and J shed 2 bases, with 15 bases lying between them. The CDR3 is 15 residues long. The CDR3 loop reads CASTPGGPRNQPQHF. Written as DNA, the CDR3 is TGTGCCAGCACCCCCGGGGGGCCCCGCAATCAGCCCCAGCATTTT. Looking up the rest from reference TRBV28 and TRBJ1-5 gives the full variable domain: DVKVTQSSRYLVKRTGEKVFLECVQDMDHENMFWYRQDPGLGLRLIYFSYDVKMKEKGDIPEGYSVSREKKERFSLILESASTNQTSMYLCASTPGGPRNQPQHFGDGTRLSIL.

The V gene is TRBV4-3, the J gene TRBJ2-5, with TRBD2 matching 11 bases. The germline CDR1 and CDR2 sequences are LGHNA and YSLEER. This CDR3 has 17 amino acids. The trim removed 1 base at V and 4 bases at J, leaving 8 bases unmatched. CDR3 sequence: CASSQATTSGKGETQYF. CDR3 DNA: TGCGCCAGCAGCCAAGCCACGACTAGCGGGAAGGGAGAGACCCAGTACTTC.

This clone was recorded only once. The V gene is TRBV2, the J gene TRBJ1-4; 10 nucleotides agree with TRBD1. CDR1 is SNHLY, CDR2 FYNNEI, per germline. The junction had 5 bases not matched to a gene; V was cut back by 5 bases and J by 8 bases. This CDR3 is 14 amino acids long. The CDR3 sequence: CASSYRDRGEKLFF. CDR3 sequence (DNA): TGTGCCAGCAGTTACCGGGACAGGGGCGAAAAACTGTTTTTT.

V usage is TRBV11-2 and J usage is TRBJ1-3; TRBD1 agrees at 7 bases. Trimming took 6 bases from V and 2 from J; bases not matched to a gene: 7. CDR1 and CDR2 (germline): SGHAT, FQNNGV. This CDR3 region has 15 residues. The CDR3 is CASSRPGTAGNTIYF. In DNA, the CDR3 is TGTGCCAGCAGTCGTCCCGGGACAGCTGGAAACACCATATATTTT.

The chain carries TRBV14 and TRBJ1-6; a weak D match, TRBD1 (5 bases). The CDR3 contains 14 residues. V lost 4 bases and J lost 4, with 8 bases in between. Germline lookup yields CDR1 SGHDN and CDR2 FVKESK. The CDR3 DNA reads TGTGCCAGCAGCCTCGGGACTTATAATTCACCCCTCCACTTT. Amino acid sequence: CASSLGTYNSPLHF.

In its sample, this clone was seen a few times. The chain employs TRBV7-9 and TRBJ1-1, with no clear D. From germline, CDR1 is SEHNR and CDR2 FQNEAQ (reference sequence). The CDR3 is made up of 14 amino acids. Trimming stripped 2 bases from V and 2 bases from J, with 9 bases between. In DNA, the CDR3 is TGTGCCAGCAGCTTAAGGGAACCAAACACTGAAGCTTTCTTT. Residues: CASSLREPNTEAFF.

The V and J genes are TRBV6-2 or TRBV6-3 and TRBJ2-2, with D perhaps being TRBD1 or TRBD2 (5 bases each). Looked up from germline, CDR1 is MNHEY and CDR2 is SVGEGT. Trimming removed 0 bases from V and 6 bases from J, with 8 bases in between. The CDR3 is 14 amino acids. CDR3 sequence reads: CASSYSSGPGELFF. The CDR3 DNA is TGTGCCAGCAGTTACTCGTCGGGGCCCGGGGAGCTGTTTTTT.

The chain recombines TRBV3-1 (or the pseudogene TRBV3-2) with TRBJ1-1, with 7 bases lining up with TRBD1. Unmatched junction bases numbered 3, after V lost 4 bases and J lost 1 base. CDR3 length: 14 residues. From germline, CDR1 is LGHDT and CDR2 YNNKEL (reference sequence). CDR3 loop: CASSLGQPNTEAFF. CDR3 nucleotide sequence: TGTGCCAGCAGCCTGGGACAGCCGAACACTGAAGCTTTCTTT.

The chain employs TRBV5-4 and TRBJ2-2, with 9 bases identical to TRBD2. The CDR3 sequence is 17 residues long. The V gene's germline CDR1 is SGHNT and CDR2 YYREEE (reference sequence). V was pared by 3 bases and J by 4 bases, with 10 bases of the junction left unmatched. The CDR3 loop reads CASSSGGSGGSTGELFF. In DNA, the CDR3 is TGTGCCAGCAGCTCCGGGGGGAGCGGGGGGTCCACCGGGGAGCTGTTTTTT.

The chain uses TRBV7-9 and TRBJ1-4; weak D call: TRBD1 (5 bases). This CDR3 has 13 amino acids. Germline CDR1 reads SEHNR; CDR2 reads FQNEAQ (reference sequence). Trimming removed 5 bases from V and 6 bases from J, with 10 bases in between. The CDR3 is CASSVDSYEKLFF. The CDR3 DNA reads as TGTGCCAGCAGCGTCGACAGTTATGAAAAACTGTTTTTT.

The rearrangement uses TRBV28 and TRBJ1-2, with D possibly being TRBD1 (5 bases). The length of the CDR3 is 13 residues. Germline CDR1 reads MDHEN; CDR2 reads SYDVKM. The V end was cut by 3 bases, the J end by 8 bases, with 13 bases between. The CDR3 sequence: CASSFGGGVGYTF. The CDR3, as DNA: TGTGCCAGCAGTTTCGGTGGAGGGGTCGGCTACACCTTC.

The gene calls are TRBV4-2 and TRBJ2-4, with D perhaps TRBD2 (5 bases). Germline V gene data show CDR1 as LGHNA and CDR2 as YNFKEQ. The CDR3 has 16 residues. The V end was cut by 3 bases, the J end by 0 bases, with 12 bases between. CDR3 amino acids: CASSQTPGLAKNIQYF. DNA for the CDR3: TGTGCCAGCAGCCAGACTCCAGGACTAGCCAAAAACATTCAGTACTTC.